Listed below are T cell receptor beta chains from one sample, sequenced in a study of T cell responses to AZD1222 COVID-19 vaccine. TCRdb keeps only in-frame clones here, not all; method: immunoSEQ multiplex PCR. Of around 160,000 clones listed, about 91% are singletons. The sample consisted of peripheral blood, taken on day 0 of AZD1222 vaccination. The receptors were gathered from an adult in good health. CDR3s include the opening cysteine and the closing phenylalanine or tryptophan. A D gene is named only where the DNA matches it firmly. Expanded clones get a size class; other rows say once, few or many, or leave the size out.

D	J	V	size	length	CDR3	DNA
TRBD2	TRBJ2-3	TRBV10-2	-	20	CASSESLGGSGRMGTDTQYF	TGCGCCAGCAGTGAGTCCCTGGGTGGGAGCGGGAGGATGGGCACAGATACGCAGTATTTT
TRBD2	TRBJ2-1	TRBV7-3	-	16	CASSLSGGRSYNEQFF	TGTGCCAGCAGCTTAAGCGGCGGGAGGTCCTACAATGAGCAGTTCTTC
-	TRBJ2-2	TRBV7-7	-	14	CASSADRNTGELFF	TGTGCCAGCAGCGCCGACAGAAACACCGGGGAGCTGTTTTTT
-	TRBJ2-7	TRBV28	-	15	CASSLPREINIEQYF	TGTGCCAGCAGTTTACCTCGGGAGATAAACATCGAGCAGTACTTC
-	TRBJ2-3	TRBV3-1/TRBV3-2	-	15	CASRLRTDDSDTQYF	TGTGCCAGCAGACTCCGGACTGATGATTCAGATACGCAGTATTTT
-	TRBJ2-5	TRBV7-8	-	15	CASRRRRGLAETQYF	TGTGCCAGCAGACGGAGGCGGGGTCTGGCAGAGACCCAGTACTTC
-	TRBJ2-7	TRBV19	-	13	CASRGRGIHEQYF	TGTGCCAGTAGGGGCAGGGGTATCCACGAGCAGTACTTC
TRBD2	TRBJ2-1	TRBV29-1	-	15	CSATPLQRGRNEQFF	TGCAGCGCCACACCCCTGCAGCGGGGTAGGAATGAGCAGTTCTTC
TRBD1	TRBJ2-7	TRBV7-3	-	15	CASSLTGDSSYEQYF	TGTGCCAGCAGCTTAACAGGGGACAGCTCCTACGAGCAGTACTTC
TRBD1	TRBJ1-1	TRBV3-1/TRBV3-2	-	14	CASSRQGGSTEAFF	TGTGCCAGCAGCCGTCAGGGGGGTAGCACTGAAGCTTTCTTT
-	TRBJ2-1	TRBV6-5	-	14	CASTRTGYPNEQFF	TGTGCCAGCACCCGAACAGGGTACCCCAATGAGCAGTTCTTC
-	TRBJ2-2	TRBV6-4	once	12	CASSEAAGELFF	TGTGCCAGCAGTGAGGCTGCCGGGGAGCTGTTTTTT
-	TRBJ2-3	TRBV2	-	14	CASSELASTDTQYF	TGTGCCAGCAGTGAACTAGCTAGCACAGATACGCAGTATTTT
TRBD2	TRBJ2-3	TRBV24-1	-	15	CATSDYGTKVDTQYF	TGTGCCACCAGTGATTACGGGACTAAGGTCGATACGCAGTATTTT
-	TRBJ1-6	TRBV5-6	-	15	CASSYNVGEDSPLHF	TGTGCTAGCAGCTATAACGTCGGCGAGGATTCACCCCTCCACTTT
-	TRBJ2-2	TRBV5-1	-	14	CASSSAGAAGELFF	TGCGCCAGCAGCTCCGCAGGGGCAGCCGGGGAGCTGTTTTTT
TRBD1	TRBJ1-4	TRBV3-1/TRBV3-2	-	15	CASSPPGTVNEKLFF	TGTGCCAGCAGCCCCCCCGGGACAGTCAATGAAAAACTGTTTTTT
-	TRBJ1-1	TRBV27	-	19	CASSKPLSRDGGRNTEAFF	TGTGCCAGCAGTAAGCCCCTAAGCCGAGATGGCGGGAGGAACACTGAAGCTTTCTTT
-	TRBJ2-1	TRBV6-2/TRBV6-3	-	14	CASSYGSRGNEQFF	TGTGCCAGCAGTTACGGGAGTCGGGGCAATGAGCAGTTCTTC
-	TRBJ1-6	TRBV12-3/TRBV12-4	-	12	CASGQPNSPLHF	TGTGCCAGCGGACAGCCCAATTCACCCCTCCACTTT
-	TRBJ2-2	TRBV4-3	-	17	CASSQVSVARSTGELFF	TGCGCCAGCAGCCAAGTTTCGGTAGCAAGGTCCACCGGGGAGCTGTTTTTT
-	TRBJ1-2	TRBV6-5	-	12	CASSYEGRGYTF	TGTGCCAGCAGTTACGAGGGGAGAGGCTACACCTTC
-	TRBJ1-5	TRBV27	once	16	CASSLLGGLSNQPQHF	TGTGCCAGCAGTTTATTGGGGGGGCTAAGCAATCAGCCCCAGCATTTT
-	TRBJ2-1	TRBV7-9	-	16	CASSLYKGASWNEQFF	TGTGCCAGCAGCTTGTATAAAGGGGCTAGTTGGAATGAGCAGTTCTTC
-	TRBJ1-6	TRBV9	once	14	CASSPRPNNSPLHF	TGTGCCAGCAGCCCTCGACCCAATAATTCACCCCTCCACTTT
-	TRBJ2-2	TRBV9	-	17	CASSVSRGQGGTGELFF	TGTGCCAGCAGCGTATCGAGGGGACAAGGAGGTACCGGGGAGCTGTTTTTT
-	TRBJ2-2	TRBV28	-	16	CASSLGTLKNTGELFF	TGTGCCAGCAGTCTCGGGACACTTAAGAACACCGGGGAGCTGTTTTTT
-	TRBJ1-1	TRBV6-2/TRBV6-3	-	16	CASSSVQGMWSTEAFF	TGTGCCAGCAGTTCAGTTCAAGGAATGTGGAGCACTGAAGCTTTCTTT
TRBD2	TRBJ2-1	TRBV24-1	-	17	CATSDPGLADSYNEQFF	TGTGCCACCAGTGATCCGGGACTAGCGGACTCCTACAATGAGCAGTTCTTC
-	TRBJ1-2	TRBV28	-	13	CASSSIQVGGYTF	TGTGCCAGCAGTTCGATACAGGTTGGTGGCTACACCTTC
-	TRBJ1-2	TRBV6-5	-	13	CASSYWGNYGYTF	TGTGCCAGCAGTTACTGGGGGAACTATGGCTACACCTTC
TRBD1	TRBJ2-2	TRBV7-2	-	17	CASSLSPPWTGSGELFF	TGTGCCAGCAGCCTGTCCCCCCCCTGGACAGGTTCCGGGGAGCTGTTTTTT
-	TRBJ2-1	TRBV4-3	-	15	CASSQDRDSNNEQFF	TGCGCCAGCAGCCAAGATCGCGACTCTAACAATGAGCAGTTCTTC
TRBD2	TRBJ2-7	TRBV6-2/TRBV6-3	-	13	CASSYAGGYEQYF	TGTGCCAGCAGTTATGCGGGAGGGTACGAGCAGTACTTC
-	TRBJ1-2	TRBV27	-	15	CATRHGAEANYGYTF	TGTGCCACCAGACATGGGGCTGAAGCTAACTATGGCTACACCTTC
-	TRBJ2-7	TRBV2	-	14	CASGGSGKLHEQYF	TGTGCCAGCGGTGGGTCTGGAAAACTCCACGAGCAGTACTTC
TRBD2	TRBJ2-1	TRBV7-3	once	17	CASSLYPTSGGYNEQFF	TGTGCCAGCAGCTTATACCCAACTAGCGGGGGCTACAATGAGCAGTTCTTC
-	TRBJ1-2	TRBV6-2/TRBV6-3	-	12	CASSFGVDGYTF	TGTGCCAGCAGCTTCGGGGTCGATGGCTACACCTTC
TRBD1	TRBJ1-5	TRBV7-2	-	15	CASSFRQGRDQPQHF	TGTGCCAGCAGCTTCCGACAGGGGAGGGATCAGCCCCAGCATTTT
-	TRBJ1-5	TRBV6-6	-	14	CASSYGGSNQPQHF	TGTGCCAGCAGTTACGGGGGAAGCAATCAGCCCCAGCATTTT
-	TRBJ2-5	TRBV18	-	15	CASSPLFPAAETQYF	TGTGCCAGCTCACCACTCTTTCCGGCGGCGGAGACCCAGTACTTC
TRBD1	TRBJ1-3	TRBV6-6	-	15	CASSPDRGTGNTIYF	TGTGCCAGCAGCCCCGACAGGGGGACTGGAAACACCATATATTTT
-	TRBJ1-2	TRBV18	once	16	CASSPLPEPTPYGYTF	TGTGCCAGCTCACCTCTTCCCGAGCCGACCCCCTATGGCTACACCTTC
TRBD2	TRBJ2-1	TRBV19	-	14	CASSIAGGPNEQFF	TGTGCCAGTAGTATAGCGGGGGGGCCCAATGAGCAGTTCTTC
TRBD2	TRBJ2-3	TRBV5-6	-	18	CASSLPGTSGIGTDTQYF	TGTGCCAGCAGCTTGCCGGGGACTAGCGGGATAGGCACAGATACGCAGTATTTT
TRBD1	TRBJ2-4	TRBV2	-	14	CASRQGLAKNIQYF	TGTGCCAGCAGACAGGGGTTGGCCAAAAACATTCAGTACTTC
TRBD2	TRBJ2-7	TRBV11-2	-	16	CASIPPTSGSPYEQYF	TGTGCCAGCATCCCCCCGACTAGCGGGAGCCCCTACGAGCAGTACTTC
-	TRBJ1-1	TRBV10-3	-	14	CAISEDSTNTEAFF	TGTGCCATCAGTGAAGACAGCACGAACACTGAAGCTTTCTTT
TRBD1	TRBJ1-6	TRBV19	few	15	CASSPGTGGISPLHF	TGTGCCAGTAGTCCCGGGACAGGGGGGATTTCACCCCTCCACTTT
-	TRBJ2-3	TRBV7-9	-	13	CASSLALKDTQYF	TGTGCCAGCAGCTTAGCGCTAAAGGATACGCAGTATTTT
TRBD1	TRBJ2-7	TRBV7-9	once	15	CASSHGTGSSYEQYF	TGTGCCAGCAGCCACGGGACAGGGAGCTCCTACGAGCAGTACTTC
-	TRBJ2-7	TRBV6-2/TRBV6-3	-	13	CASSYSKGYEQYF	TGTGCCAGCAGTTACTCTAAGGGTTACGAGCAGTACTTC
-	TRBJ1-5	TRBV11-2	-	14	CASSQTGRNQPQHF	TGTGCCAGCAGCCAGACAGGCCGCAATCAGCCCCAGCATTTT
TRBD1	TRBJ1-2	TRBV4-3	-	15	CASSQDSRGSYGYTF	TGCGCCAGCAGCCAAGATAGCAGGGGGAGCTATGGCTACACCTTC
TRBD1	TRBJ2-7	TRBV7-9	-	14	CASSIGQGFYEQYF	TGTGCCAGCAGCATTGGACAGGGATTTTACGAGCAGTACTTC